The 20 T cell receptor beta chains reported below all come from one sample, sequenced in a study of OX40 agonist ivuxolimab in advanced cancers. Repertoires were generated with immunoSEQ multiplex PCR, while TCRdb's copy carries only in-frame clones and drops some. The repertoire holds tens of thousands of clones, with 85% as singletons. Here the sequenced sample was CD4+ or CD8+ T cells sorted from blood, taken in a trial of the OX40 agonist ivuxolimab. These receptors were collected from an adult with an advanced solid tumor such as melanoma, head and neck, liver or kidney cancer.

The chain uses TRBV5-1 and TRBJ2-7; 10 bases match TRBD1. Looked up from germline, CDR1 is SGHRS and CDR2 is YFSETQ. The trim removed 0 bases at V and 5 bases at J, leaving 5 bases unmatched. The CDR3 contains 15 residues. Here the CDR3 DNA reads TGCGCCAGCAGCTTGGGACAGGGGGCTCGAGACGAGCAGTACTTC. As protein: CASSLGQGARDEQYF. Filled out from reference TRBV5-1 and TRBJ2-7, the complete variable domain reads KAGVTQTPRYLIKTRGQQVTLSCSPISGHRSVSWYQQTPGQGLQFLFEYFSETQRNKGNFPGRFSGRQFSNSRSEMNVSTLELGDSALYLCASSLGQGARDEQYFGPGTRLTVT.

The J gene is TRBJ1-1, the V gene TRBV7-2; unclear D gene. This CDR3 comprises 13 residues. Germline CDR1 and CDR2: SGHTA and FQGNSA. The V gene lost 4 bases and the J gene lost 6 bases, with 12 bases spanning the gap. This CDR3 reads CASSYRHPAEAFF. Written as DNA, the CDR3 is TGTGCCAGCAGCTACCGACACCCAGCTGAAGCTTTCTTT.

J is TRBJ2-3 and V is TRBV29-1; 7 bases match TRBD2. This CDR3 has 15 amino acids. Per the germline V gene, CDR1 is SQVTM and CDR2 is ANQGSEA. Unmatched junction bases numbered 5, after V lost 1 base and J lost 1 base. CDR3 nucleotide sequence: TGCAGCGTTGAAGGGGGGGGTGGGCGCACAGATACGCAGTATTTT. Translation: CSVEGGGGRTDTQYF.

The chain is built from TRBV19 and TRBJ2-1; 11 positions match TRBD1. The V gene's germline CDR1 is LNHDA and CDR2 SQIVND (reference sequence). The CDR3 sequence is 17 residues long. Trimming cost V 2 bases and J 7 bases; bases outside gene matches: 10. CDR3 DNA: TGTGCCAGTAGTATATATTCCGGACAGGGGGCAAAGAATGAGCAGTTCTTC. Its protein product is CASSIYSGQGAKNEQFF.

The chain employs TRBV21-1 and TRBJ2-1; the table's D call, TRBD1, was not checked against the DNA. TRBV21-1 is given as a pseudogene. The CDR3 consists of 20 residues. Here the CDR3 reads CASSKIFPDRETVSYNEQFF. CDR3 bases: TGTGCCAGCAGCAAAATATTCCCGGACAGAGAGACTGTCTCCTACAATGAGCAGTTCTTC.

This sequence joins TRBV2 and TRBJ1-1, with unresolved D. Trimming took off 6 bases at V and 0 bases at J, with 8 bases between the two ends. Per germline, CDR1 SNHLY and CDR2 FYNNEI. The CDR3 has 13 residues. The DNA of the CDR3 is TGTGCCAGCAGCGCGGGGATGAACACTGAAGCTTTCTTT. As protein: CASSAGMNTEAFF.

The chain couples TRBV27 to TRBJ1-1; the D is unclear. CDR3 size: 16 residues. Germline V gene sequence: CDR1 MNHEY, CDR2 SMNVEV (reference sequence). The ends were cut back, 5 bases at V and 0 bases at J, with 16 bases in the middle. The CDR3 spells CASSLNYIPLNTEAFF. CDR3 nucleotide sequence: TGTGCCAGCAGTCTCAATTATATTCCTCTGAACACTGAAGCTTTCTTT.

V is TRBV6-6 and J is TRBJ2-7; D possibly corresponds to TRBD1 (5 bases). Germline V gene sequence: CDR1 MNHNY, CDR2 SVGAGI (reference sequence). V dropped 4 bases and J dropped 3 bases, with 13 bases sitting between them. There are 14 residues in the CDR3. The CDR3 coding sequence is TGTGCCAGCAGTTGGAGCAGGGAAGACTACGAGCAGTACTTC. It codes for CASSWSREDYEQYF.

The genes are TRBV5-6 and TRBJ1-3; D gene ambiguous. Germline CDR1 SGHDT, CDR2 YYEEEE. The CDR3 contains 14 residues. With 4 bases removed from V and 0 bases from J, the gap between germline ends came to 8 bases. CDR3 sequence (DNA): TGTGCCAGCAGCGCCCCAGACTCTGGAAACACCATATATTTT. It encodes CASSAPDSGNTIYF. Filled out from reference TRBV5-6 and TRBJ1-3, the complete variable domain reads DAGVTQSPTHLIKTRGQQVTLRCSPKSGHDTVSWYQQALGQGPQFIFQYYEEEERQRGNFPDRFSGHQFPNYSSELNVNALLLGDSALYLCASSAPDSGNTIYFGEGSWLTVV.

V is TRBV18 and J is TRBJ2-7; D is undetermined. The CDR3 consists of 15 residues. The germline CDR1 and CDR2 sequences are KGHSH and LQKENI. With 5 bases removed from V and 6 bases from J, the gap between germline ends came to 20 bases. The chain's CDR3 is CASSGLGPGVGEQYF. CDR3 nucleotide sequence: TGTGCCAGCTCAGGGTTAGGACCTGGAGTTGGCGAGCAGTACTTC.

The CDR3 sequence is CASSRDRDGYTF. The CDR3 nucleotides are TGTGCCAGCAGCAGGGACAGGGATGGCTACACCTTC. The rearrangement joins TRBV21-1 to TRBJ1-2; TRBD1 was called by the table and not checked on the DNA. TRBV21-1 is an annotated pseudogene. This CDR3 has 12 residues.

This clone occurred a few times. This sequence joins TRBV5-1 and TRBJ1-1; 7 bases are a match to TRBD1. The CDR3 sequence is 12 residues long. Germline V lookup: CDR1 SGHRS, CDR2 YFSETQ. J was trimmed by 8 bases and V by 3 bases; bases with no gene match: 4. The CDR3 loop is CASSSSGGEAFF. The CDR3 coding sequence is TGCGCCAGCAGCTCATCAGGGGGAGAAGCTTTCTTT.

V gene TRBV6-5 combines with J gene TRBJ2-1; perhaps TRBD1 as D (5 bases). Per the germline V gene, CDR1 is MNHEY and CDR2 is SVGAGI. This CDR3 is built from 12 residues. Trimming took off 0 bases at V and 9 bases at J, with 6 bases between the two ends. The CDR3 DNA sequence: TGTGCCAGCAGTTACTCAGGGGTTGAGCAGTTCTTC. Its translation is CASSYSGVEQFF.

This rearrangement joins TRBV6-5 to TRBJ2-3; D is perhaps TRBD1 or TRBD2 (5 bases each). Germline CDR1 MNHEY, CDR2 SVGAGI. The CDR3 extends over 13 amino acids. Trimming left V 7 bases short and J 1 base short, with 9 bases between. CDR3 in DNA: TGTGCCAGCAAAACGGGACGCACAGATACGCAGTATTTT. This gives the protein CASKTGRTDTQYF.

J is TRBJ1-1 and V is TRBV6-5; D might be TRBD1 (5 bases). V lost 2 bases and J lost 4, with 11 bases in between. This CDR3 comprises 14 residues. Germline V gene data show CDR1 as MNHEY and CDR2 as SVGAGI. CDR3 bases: TGTGCCAGCAGTTACGGGGCAGTTGGCACTGAAGCTTTCTTT. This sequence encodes CASSYGAVGTEAFF.

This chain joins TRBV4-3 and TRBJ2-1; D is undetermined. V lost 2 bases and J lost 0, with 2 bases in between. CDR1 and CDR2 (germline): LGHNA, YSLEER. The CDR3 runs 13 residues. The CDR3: CASSQNSYNEQFF. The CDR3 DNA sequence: TGCGCCAGCAGCCAAAACTCCTACAATGAGCAGTTCTTC.

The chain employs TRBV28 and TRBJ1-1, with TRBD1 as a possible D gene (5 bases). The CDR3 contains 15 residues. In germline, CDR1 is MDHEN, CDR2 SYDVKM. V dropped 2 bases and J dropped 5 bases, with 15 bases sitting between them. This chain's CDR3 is CASSLEGLQRTEAFF. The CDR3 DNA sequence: TGTGCCAGCAGTTTAGAGGGACTACAAAGGACTGAAGCTTTCTTT.

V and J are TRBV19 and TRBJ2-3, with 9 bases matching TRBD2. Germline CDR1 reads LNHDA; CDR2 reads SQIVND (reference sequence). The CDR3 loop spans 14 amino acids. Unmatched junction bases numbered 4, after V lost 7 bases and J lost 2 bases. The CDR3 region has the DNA TGTGCCAGTAAGGCTAGCGGGATCACAGATACGCAGTATTTT. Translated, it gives CASKASGITDTQYF.

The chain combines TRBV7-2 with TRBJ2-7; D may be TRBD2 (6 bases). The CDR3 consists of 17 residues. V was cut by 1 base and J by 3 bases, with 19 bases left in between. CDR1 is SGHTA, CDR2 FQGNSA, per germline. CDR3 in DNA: TGTGCCAGCAGCTTAGGTCGTATCGGGAGTGGGGACTACGAGCAGTACTTC. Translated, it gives CASSLGRIGSGDYEQYF.

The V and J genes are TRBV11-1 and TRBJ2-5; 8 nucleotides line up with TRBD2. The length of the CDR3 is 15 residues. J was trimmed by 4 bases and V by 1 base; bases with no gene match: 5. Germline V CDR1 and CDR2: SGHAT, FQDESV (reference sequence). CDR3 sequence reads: CASSLGAAGVETQYF. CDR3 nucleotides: TGTGCCAGCAGCTTAGGGGCAGCGGGAGTAGAGACCCAGTACTTC.